This is a list of T cell receptor beta chains from one sample in a study of cytomegalovirus exposure and HLA in healthy donors. Measured with immunoSEQ multiplex PCR; TCRdb has only the in-frame clones, and not every one. The sample consists of approximately 140,000 clones, around three quarters of them appearing once. Sequenced input: PBMCs. All receptors derive from a man aged 40-49 years in good health and CMV-seronegative. Both conserved end residues are part of each CDR3. Fields, in order: clone size, V gene, D gene, J gene, CDR3 DNA, CDR3 protein. D genes are given only for firm matches. Only some rows state a clone size, as once, few, many or a class for expanded clones.

.,TRBV7-2,TRBD1,TRBJ2-7,TGTGCCAGCAGCTATTTCACGACAGGGATCATCGAGCAGTACTTC,CASSYFTTGIIEQYF
.,TRBV28,TRBD1,TRBJ2-3,TGTGCCACCACAGGGGCCCGGGATACGCAGTATTTT,CATTGARDTQYF
.,TRBV28,.,TRBJ2-5,TGTGCCAGCAGCCAGCGGCCACTCCAAGAGACCCAGTACTTC,CASSQRPLQETQYF
.,TRBV19,TRBD1,TRBJ2-7,TGTGCCAGTAGTGCCCGGGACAGAGCCTACGAGCAGTACTTC,CASSARDRAYEQYF
.,TRBV18,.,TRBJ1-5,TGTGCCAGCTCACCTACAGATAGCAATCAGCCCCAGCATTTT,CASSPTDSNQPQHF
.,TRBV6-5,.,TRBJ2-1,TGTCACTCAGCGCGGGCCAGGTCCTCCTACAATGAGCAGTTCTTC,CHSARARSSYNEQFF
.,TRBV19,.,TRBJ2-7,TGTGCCAGTAGTATAGGCGGCGACTCCTACGAGCAGTACTTC,CASSIGGDSYEQYF
.,TRBV28,.,TRBJ1-6,TGTGCCAGCAGTCTAGCAGGGAGGTCACCCCTCCACTTT,CASSLAGRSPLHF
.,TRBV6-1,.,TRBJ2-5,TGTGCCAGCAGTGAAGCGGACAGGACCCAGTACTTC,CASSEADRTQYF
.,TRBV5-1,.,TRBJ2-7,TGCGCCAGCCAGTCGGGAAGAGGGTACGAGCAGTACTTC,CASQSGRGYEQYF
.,TRBV28,TRBD2,TRBJ2-7,TGTGCCAGCAGCTTAGCGGGAGGACCTCCCGAGCAGTACTTC,CASSLAGGPPEQYF
.,TRBV2,.,TRBJ1-4,TGTGCCAGCAGCGTAAACAGCTTAAGTAATGAAAAACTGTTTTTT,CASSVNSLSNEKLFF
.,TRBV28,.,TRBJ2-1,TGTGCCAGCACGCCATCGGGACTCTCCTACAATGAGCAGTTCTTC,CASTPSGLSYNEQFF
.,TRBV2,.,TRBJ2-7,TGTGCCAGCAGTGAGGGGCTAGATGCCTCCTACGAGCAGTACTTC,CASSEGLDASYEQYF
.,TRBV27,TRBD2,TRBJ2-1,TGTGCCAGCGGTAGCGGGAGGTTCTACAATGAGCAGTTCTTC,CASGSGRFYNEQFF
.,TRBV18,.,TRBJ1-1,TGTGCCAGCTCAGCCCGGACAAAAATGAACACTGAAGCTTTCTTT,CASSARTKMNTEAFF
.,TRBV11-2,TRBD2,TRBJ2-1,TGTGCCAGCAGCTTAGATTTCACTAGCGGGAGCAACAATGAGCAGTTCTTC,CASSLDFTSGSNNEQFF
.,TRBV18,.,TRBJ2-7,TGTGCCAGCTCACCATTGCCCCCGGGGAAAGAGCAGTACTTC,CASSPLPPGKEQYF
few,TRBV27,.,TRBJ1-2,TGTGCCAGCAGTTTCCGGGGGGAGCGGGGCTACACCTTC,CASSFRGERGYTF
.,TRBV7-9,TRBD2,TRBJ2-7,TGTGCCAGCAGCCGGGGACTAGCAGTGGGCGAGCAGTACTTC,CASSRGLAVGEQYF
.,TRBV4-1,TRBD1,TRBJ2-3,TGCGCCAGCAGCCAAGGGGACAGGGTAGGGGGAAAGAACACAGATACGCAGTATTTT,CASSQGDRVGGKNTDTQYF
.,TRBV19,.,TRBJ2-3,TGTGCCAGTAGCAGACTCACAGATACGCAGTATTTT,CASSRLTDTQYF
once,TRBV30,.,TRBJ2-7,TGTGCCTGGAGTGTGATAGACGGAGCCTACGAGCAGTACTTC,CAWSVIDGAYEQYF
few,TRBV7-9,TRBD1,TRBJ2-7,TGTGCCAGCAGCTCACAGGGGGCCGAGCAGTACTTC,CASSSQGAEQYF
few,TRBV28,.,TRBJ2-7,TGTGCCAGCAGTTTCCAGGGTGGGTCCTACGAGCAGTACTTC,CASSFQGGSYEQYF
.,TRBV28,TRBD1,TRBJ1-2,TGTGCCAGCAGTTCAGACAGGGGATATGGCTACACCTTC,CASSSDRGYGYTF
.,TRBV6-6,.,TRBJ2-5,TGTGCCAGCAGTTACCCAGGTGGGGGGAAAGAGACCCAGTACTTC,CASSYPGGGKETQYF
.,TRBV5-1,.,TRBJ2-2,TGCGCCAGCAGCTTGCATGGGGGGTCAAACACCGGGGAGCTGTTTTTT,CASSLHGGSNTGELFF
.,TRBV28,.,TRBJ2-7,TGTGCCAGCAGTTGTGGCAAGGCGGGGTGCTCCTACGAGCAGTACTTC,CASSCGKAGCSYEQYF
once,TRBV19,TRBD2,TRBJ2-1,TGTGCCAGTACCTCGGGCCCCCGACTAGCGGGGGTTACTGAGCAGTTCTTC,CASTSGPRLAGVTEQFF
.,TRBV6-5,TRBD1,TRBJ1-1,TGTGCCAGCAGTTACCGGACAGGGGTGACTGAAGCTTTCTTT,CASSYRTGVTEAFF
once,TRBV7-9,.,TRBJ2-3,TGTGCCAGCAGCCCGCAGCGGGGGTACGACAGGGCAGATACGCAGTATTTT,CASSPQRGYDRADTQYF
.,TRBV4-1,TRBD1,TRBJ2-1,TGCGCCAGCAGCCAAGTTCGAGACAGGGTGATCTACAATGAGCAGTTCTTC,CASSQVRDRVIYNEQFF
.,TRBV15,.,TRBJ2-2,TGTGCCACCAGCAGATTCGGGGATAACACCGGGGAGCTGTTTTTT,CATSRFGDNTGELFF
few,TRBV4-1,TRBD2,TRBJ2-3,TGCGCCAGCAGCCACCGCAGCGGGAGGGAACTAGCGGGAAGGACAGATACGCAGTATTTT,CASSHRSGRELAGRTDTQYF
.,TRBV13,.,TRBJ2-3,TGTGCCAGCATCGGCGGAGCAGATACGCAGTATTTT,CASIGGADTQYF
few,TRBV7-7,.,TRBJ2-3,TGTGCCAGCAGCTTAGACGCGGGGACAGATACGCAGTATTTT,CASSLDAGTDTQYF
.,TRBV7-8,.,TRBJ2-5,TGTGCCAGCAGCTTAGGCCGGGGTTGGGGTCCAGAGACCCAGTACTTC,CASSLGRGWGPETQYF
.,TRBV5-8,TRBD1,TRBJ2-3,TGTGCCAGCAGCCGTGCATTACAGGGGGCATTGGATACGCAGTATTTT,CASSRALQGALDTQYF
once,TRBV28,.,TRBJ2-1,TGTGCCAGCAGTCCACACCACGTGACACGAGACAATGAGCAGTTCTTC,CASSPHHVTRDNEQFF
.,TRBV11-2,TRBD1,TRBJ2-7,TGTGCCAGCAGCCTCGCCGGACAGGGCTACGAGCAGTACTTC,CASSLAGQGYEQYF
.,TRBV11-2,TRBD1,TRBJ1-1,TGTGCCAGCAGCCTTAACAGGGGGCAGGACACTGAAGCTTTCTTT,CASSLNRGQDTEAFF
few,TRBV5-6,.,TRBJ2-7,TGTGCCAGCAGCTTGGTCAGTTTTGGGGGGTACGAGCAGTACTTC,CASSLVSFGGYEQYF
.,TRBV19,.,TRBJ2-3,TGTGCCAGTAGTATCGACACCCCGGTAGATACGCAGTATTTT,CASSIDTPVDTQYF
.,TRBV19,.,TRBJ2-1,TGTGCCAGTAGTATAGCATCGGGGAATGAGCAGTTCTTC,CASSIASGNEQFF